This T cell receptor (beta chain) was profiled in a study of T-cell reconstitution after alpha-beta-depleted transplantation in children (dated by TCRdb to about 2016). Turning to the overall study: The study quantitatively tracked T-cell immune reconstitution after TCRalphabeta/CD19-depleted allogeneic hematopoietic cell transplantation in children using TCR repertoire profiling.

This clonotype came up many times. No cognate antigen has been identified for it. Base-call qualities are not available, and no considerably larger clone is one nucleotide away. Library preparation used PCR. Reads for this sample came from an Illumina HiSeq 2500. Molecular barcoding was employed in the preparation of TCR libraries, with unique molecular identifiers being used to normalize TCRbeta repertoire quantification. Through fastp at Q25 and MiXCR, TCRdb rebuilt clones from the public reads, retaining in-frame beta chains. All rows with the same CDR3 protein become a single entry with the most common DNA and genes. The sample has more than 200,000 distinct CDR3 sequences on record, more than 15% of them singletons. Of the sample, around two fifths is held by the ten largest clones. In the paper's terms, the treatment or condition label means: allogeneic hematopoietic cell transplantation with graft depleted of TCRalphabeta T cells and CD19 B cells. TCRalphabeta/CD19-depleted allogeneic hematopoietic cell grafts were given to the transplant recipients, all of whom were children.

Study-wide findings and limitations: The frequencies of hyperexpanded clones fell over the following months, and after one year, T-cell counts and TCRbeta diversity were mostly attributed to newly produced T cells. In some patients, high TCRbeta diversity at day 60 was attributed to recipient T cells and intrathymic progenitors that had survived conditioning. Apparently early alphabetaT-cell count recovery about two months after transplant reportedly relied on only several hundred rapidly expanded clones derived from non-depleted graft cells.

From the cysteine up to the phenylalanine, the CDR3 has a length of 14 residues. Only the CDR3 DNA stays, 42 bases, in frame from base 1. V and J are trimmed by 1 base and 8 bases, and the gene matches miss 6 bases of the junction. The receptor was isolated from a male patient aged 2-15 years who had a stem cell transplant for acute lymphoblastic leukemia, so the T cells may come from the graft donor. The sequence joins TRBV12-3 or TRBV12-4 to TRBJ2-3; 7 bases in the middle match TRBD2. The specimen comprised PBMCs, mostly from graft donor cells, sampled 360 days after TCRalphabeta/CD19-depleted stem cell transplant. The DNA reads TGTGCCAGCAGTTTAGGAGGCGGGAGCCGTACGCAGTATTTT. This sequence encodes CASSLGGGSRTQYF.